Below, 4 T cell receptor beta chains from the same sample are listed, as sequenced in a study of blood T cell repertoires in COVID-19. Some clones are missing from TCRdb's copy, which holds only in-frame ones; the method was immunoSEQ multiplex PCR. Seen here are some 330,000 clones, approximately 89% observed once, and the top ten hold about 5%. Sequencing was performed on PBMCs or T cells enriched from blood (not recorded which). These receptors came from a man aged 30 to 39 who had recovered from COVID-19.

The chain is built from TRBV7-8 and TRBJ1-1, with D perhaps TRBD1 (5 bases). The CDR3 loop spans 11 amino acids. Germline assignment: CDR1 SGHVS and CDR2 FQNEAQ. Trimming cost V 7 bases and J 5 bases, with 8 bases left between them. CDR3 sequence reads: CASTQVTEAFF. The CDR3 DNA is TGTGCCAGCACACAGGTTACTGAAGCTTTCTTT.

This clone occurred a few times. This chain joins TRBV7-9 and TRBJ2-7; TRBD1 might be the D (5 bases). Per germline, CDR1 SEHNR and CDR2 FQNEAQ (reference sequence). Trimming shortened V by 4 bases and J by 6 bases, and 10 bases separated the two germline ends. This CDR3 has 12 amino acids. CDR3 in amino acids: CASSSQGGEQYF. The CDR3 DNA sequence: TGTGCCAGCAGCTCTCAGGGTGGCGAGCAGTACTTC.

This chain links TRBV5-1 with TRBJ2-2; 14 bases map to TRBD2. Losses at the gene ends were 5 bases for V and 4 bases for J; bases not matched to a gene: 7. From germline, CDR1 is SGHRS and CDR2 YFSETQ. The CDR3 covers 17 residues. CDR3 region: CASRPGLAGAGTGELFF. The CDR3 nucleotides are TGCGCCAGCAGGCCGGGACTAGCGGGGGCCGGCACCGGGGAGCTGTTTTTT. Full variable domain (remainder filled in from reference TRBV5-1 and TRBJ2-2): KAGVTQTPRYLIKTRGQQVTLSCSPISGHRSVSWYQQTPGQGLQFLFEYFSETQRNKGNFPGRFSGRQFSNSRSEMNVSTLELGDSALYLCASRPGLAGAGTGELFFGEGSRLTVL.

The chain links TRBV10-3 to TRBJ1-2, with D unclear. CDR1 ENHRY and CDR2 SYGVKD come from the germline V gene. This CDR3 spans 15 amino acids. V lost 0 bases and J 4 bases, leaving 12 bases between the germline ends. CDR3 amino acids: CAISESRVDPYGYTF. Here the CDR3 DNA reads TGTGCCATCAGTGAGTCGAGGGTGGACCCCTATGGCTACACCTTC.